The TCR beta chain described here comes from a study of T cell therapy after organ transplantation. Study background: T cells were expanded 2 to 3 weeks with 30 CMV class I/II epitopes. Of some ten patients, eight responded clinically and two did not. Study observations and caveats: Confounding by concurrent antirejection or antiviral medications was not assessed.

The time point was: 20-29 weeks after completion of therapy. About this clone itself: Its antigen is currently unknown.

Produced via immunoSEQ multiplex PCR; TCRdb's table is partial and in-frame only. Among 15,000 to 20,000 clones, around 86% were seen once, and the ten largest hold 30% to 35%. Sample: CD8+ T cells from blood, taken after autologous CMV-specific T cell therapy. This receptor was obtained from a human patient who had received a solid organ transplant and had CMV disease. Certain T cells may be donor cells from the graft.

CDR3: CASSTRGDQETQYF. In DNA form, the CDR3 reads TGTGCCAGCTCAACGAGAGGGGATCAAGAGACCCAGTACTTC. The chain joins TRBV27 to TRBJ2-5; either TRBD1 or TRBD2 may fit D (5 bases each). Trimming left V 8 bases short and J 2 bases short, with 15 bases between. CDR3 size: 14 residues. Germline-derived CDR1 and CDR2 are MNHEY and SMNVEV (reference sequence).